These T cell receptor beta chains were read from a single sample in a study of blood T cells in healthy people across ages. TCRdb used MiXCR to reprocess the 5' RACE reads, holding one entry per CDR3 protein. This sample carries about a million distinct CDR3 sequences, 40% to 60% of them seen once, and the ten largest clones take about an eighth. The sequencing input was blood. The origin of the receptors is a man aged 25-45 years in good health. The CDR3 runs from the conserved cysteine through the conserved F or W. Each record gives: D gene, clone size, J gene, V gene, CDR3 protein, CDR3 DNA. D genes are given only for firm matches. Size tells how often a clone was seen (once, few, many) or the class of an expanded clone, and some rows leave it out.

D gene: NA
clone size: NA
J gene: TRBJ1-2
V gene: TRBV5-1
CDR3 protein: CASSPGRGTLDGYTF
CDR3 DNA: TGCGCCAGCAGCCCGGGGAGGGGGACGTTGGATGGCTACACCTTC

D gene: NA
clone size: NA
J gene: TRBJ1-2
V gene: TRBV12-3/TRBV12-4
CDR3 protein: CASSLTSARDGYTF
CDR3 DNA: TGTGCCAGCAGTTTAACCTCCGCAAGAGATGGCTACACCTTC

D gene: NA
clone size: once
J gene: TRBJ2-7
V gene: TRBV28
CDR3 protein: CASSPAQDYEQYF
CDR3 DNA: TGTGCCAGCAGCCCTGCCCAGGACTACGAGCAGTACTTC

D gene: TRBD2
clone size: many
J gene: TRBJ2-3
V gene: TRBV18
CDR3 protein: CASSPPSGGAIDTQYF
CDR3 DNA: TGTGCCAGCTCACCCCCCAGCGGGGGGGCGATAGATACGCAGTATTTT

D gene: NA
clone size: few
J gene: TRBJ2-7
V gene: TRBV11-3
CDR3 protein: CASSLLPASYEQYF
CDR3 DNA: TGTGCCAGCAGCTTGCTTCCCGCCTCCTACGAGCAGTACTTC

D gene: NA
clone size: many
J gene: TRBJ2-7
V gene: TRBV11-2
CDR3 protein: CASSLAGPSYEQYF
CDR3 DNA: TGTGCCAGCAGCTTAGCGGGGCCCTCTTACGAGCAGTACTTC

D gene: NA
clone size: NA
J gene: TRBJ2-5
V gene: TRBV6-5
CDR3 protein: CASSDGGEETQYF
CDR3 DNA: TGTGCCAGCAGTGACGGTGGCGAAGAGACCCAGTACTTC

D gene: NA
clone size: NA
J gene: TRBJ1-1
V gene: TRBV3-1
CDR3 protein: CASSQTWDAEAFF
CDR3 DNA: TGTGCCAGCAGCCAAACCTGGGACGCTGAAGCTTTCTTT

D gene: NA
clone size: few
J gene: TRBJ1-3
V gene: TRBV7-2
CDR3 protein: CASSLRMVQGLNTIYF
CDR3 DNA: TGTGCCAGCAGCTTAAGAATGGTACAGGGACTAAACACCATATATTTT

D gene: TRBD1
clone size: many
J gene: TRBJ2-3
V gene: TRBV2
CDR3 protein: CASSEYKGAATDTQYF
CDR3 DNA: TGTGCCAGCAGTGAATACAAGGGGGCTGCCACAGATACGCAGTATTTT

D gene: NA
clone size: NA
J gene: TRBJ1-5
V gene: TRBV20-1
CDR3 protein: CSVQDNQPQHF
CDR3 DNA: TGCAGTGTACAGGATAATCAGCCCCAGCATTTT

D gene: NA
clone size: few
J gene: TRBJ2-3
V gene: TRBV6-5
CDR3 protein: CASSYSWGTISDTQYF
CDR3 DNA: TGTGCCAGCAGTTACTCGTGGGGGACAATTTCAGATACGCAGTATTTT

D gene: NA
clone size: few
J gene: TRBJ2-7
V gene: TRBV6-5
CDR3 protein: CASSYSGAIEQYF
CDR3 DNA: TGTGCCAGCAGTTACTCAGGGGCTATCGAGCAGTACTTC

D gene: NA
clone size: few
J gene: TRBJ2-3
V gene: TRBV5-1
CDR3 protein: CASSLTITDTQYF
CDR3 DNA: TGCGCCAGCAGCTTGACGATTACAGATACGCAGTATTTT

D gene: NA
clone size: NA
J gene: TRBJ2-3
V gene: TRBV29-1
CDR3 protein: CSVGAGYGTDTQYF
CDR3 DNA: TGCAGCGTTGGGGCGGGGTACGGCACAGATACGCAGTATTTT

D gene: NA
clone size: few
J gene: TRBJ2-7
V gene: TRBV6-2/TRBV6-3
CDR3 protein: CASSTVGAYEQYF
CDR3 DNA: TGTGCCAGCAGTACGGTGGGGGCCTACGAGCAGTACTTC

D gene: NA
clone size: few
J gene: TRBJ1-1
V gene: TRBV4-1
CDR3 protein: CASSLLEFGNTEAFF
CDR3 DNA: TGCGCCAGCAGCCTCCTCGAATTCGGGAACACTGAAGCTTTCTTT

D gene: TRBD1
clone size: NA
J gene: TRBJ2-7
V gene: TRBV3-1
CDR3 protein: CASSQVSGGIDEQYF
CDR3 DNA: TGTGCCAGCAGCCAAGTGTCAGGGGGAATAGACGAGCAGTACTTC

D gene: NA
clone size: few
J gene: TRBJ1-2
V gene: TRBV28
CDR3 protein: CASSLLQGSGYTF
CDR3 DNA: TGTGCCAGCAGTTTACTACAGGGTTCGGGCTACACCTTC

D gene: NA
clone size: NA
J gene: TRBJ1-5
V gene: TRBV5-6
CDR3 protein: CASSTRTGTMRQPQHF
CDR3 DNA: TGTGCCAGCAGCACACGCACAGGTACCATGAGACAGCCCCAGCATTTT

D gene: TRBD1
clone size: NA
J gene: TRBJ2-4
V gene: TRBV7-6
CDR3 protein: CASSPLGGIAKNIQYF
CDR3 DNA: TGTGCCAGCAGCCCCTTAGGGGGCATAGCCAAAAACATTCAGTACTTC

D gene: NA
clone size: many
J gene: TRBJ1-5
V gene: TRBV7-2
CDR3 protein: CASSNGVYSNQPQHF
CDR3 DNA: TGTGCCAGCAGCAACGGGGTATATAGCAATCAGCCCCAGCATTTT